This entry lists 24 T cell receptor beta chains sequenced from one sample in a study of blood T cell repertoires in COVID-19. Some clones are missing from TCRdb's copy, which holds only in-frame ones; the method was immunoSEQ multiplex PCR. The sample lists around 84,000 clones, 70% to 90% seen once, with 4.6% in the top ten. Sequencing was done on a sample of peripheral blood. Receptors originate from a man over 45 with active COVID-19.

The V and J genes are TRBV7-2 and TRBJ1-5; 9 bases line up with TRBD1. Germline values: CDR1 SGHTA, CDR2 FQGNSA. This CDR3 contains 14 residues. J was trimmed by 5 bases and V by 3 bases; bases with no gene match: 2. Here the CDR3 DNA reads TGTGCCAGCAGCTTTCGGACAGGGGATCAGCCCCAGCATTTT. It translates to CASSFRTGDQPQHF.

The chain links TRBV7-3 to TRBJ2-1; 10 bases align to TRBD2. CDR1 SGHTA and CDR2 FQGTGA come from the germline V gene. J was trimmed by 8 bases and V by 0 bases; bases with no gene match: 7. The CDR3 is made up of 16 amino acids. This CDR3 is CASSLTSGTSDYEQFF. In nucleotides, the CDR3 is TGTGCCAGCAGCTTAACCTCCGGGACTAGCGATTATGAGCAGTTCTTC.

The chain employs TRBV7-2 and TRBJ1-2; 7 bases line up with TRBD1. V was pared by 4 bases and J by 5 bases, with 7 bases of the junction left unmatched. The CDR3 is 14 amino acids. Germline assignment: CDR1 SGHTA and CDR2 FQGNSA. The DNA for the CDR3 is TGTGCCAGCAGCTCCCGACAGGGACCATATGGCTACACCTTC. This codes for CASSSRQGPYGYTF.

The chain uses TRBV5-4 and TRBJ2-2; a weak D match, TRBD2 (5 bases). Germline V lookup: CDR1 SGHNT, CDR2 YYREEE (reference sequence). Trimming left V 4 bases short and J 3 bases short, with 10 bases between. The CDR3 extends over 14 amino acids. The CDR3 is CASSRDQHTGELFF. CDR3 in DNA: TGTGCCAGCAGCCGGGATCAGCACACCGGGGAGCTGTTTTTT.

The V call is TRBV7-9, the J call TRBJ2-4, with a tentative D call TRBD1 (6 bases). Trimming took 3 bases from V and 0 from J, leaving 12 bases between them. The CDR3 runs 16 residues. Germline V lookup: CDR1 SEHNR, CDR2 FQNEAQ (reference sequence). The CDR3 bases are TGTGCCAGCAGCTTTTTCACAGGGAAAGCCAAAAACATTCAGTACTTC. It translates to CASSFFTGKAKNIQYF.

The rearrangement links TRBV7-6 to TRBJ2-1, with 9 bases that match TRBD2. With 5 bases clipped from V and 7 bases from J, the junction kept 15 bases outside the gene matches. The CDR3 extends over 17 amino acids. Germline lookup yields CDR1 SGHVS and CDR2 FNYEAQ. The CDR3 DNA sequence: TGTGCCAGCAGCCCTTCTTTGGATAGCGGGAGAGTTAATGAGCAGTTCTTC. This codes for CASSPSLDSGRVNEQFF.

The gene calls are TRBV7-9 and TRBJ1-1; D remains unclear. The CDR3 covers 14 residues. Trimming cost V 2 bases and J 3 bases, with 10 bases left between them. Germline CDR1 reads SEHNR; CDR2 reads FQNEAQ (reference sequence). DNA for the CDR3: TGTGCCAGCAGCTTACGCAGTGGAGACACTGAAGCTTTCTTT. This encodes CASSLRSGDTEAFF.

The rearrangement links TRBV2 to TRBJ2-7; D remains unclear. Germline CDR1 and CDR2: SNHLY and FYNNEI. The CDR3 runs to 12 residues. V lost 8 bases and J lost 3, with 11 bases in between. CDR3 amino acids: CASRAHHYEQYF. CDR3 bases: TGTGCCAGCCGAGCCCACCACTACGAGCAGTACTTC.

CDR3 nucleotide sequence: TGTGCCAGCAGCCCACCGGGGGGGGTAGCCAAAAACATTCAGTACTTC. This codes for CASSPPGGVAKNIQYF. The chain carries TRBV7-8 and TRBJ2-4, with 8 nucleotides matching TRBD2. This CDR3 is built from 16 residues. The V gene end was trimmed by 5 bases and the J gene end by 0 bases; junction bases not matched to a gene: 6. Looked up from germline, CDR1 is SGHVS and CDR2 is FQNEAQ.

This clone is a singleton in its sample. The genes are TRBV24-1 and TRBJ2-1, with 14 bases matching TRBD2. The CDR3 is 16 amino acids. The germline gives CDR1 KGHDR, CDR2 SFDVKD. Unmatched junction bases numbered 10, after V lost 11 bases and J lost 5 bases. The CDR3 sequence is CAKGLAGAIRDNEQFF. In DNA form, the CDR3 reads TGTGCCAAGGGACTAGCGGGAGCCATCAGGGACAATGAGCAGTTCTTC.

The CDR3, as DNA: TGTGCCAGCAGTCCTGGACTAGCGGGGAGTCACCAAGAGACCCAGTACTTC. This codes for CASSPGLAGSHQETQYF. The chain recombines TRBV25-1 with TRBJ2-5; the match to TRBD2 covers 12 bases. There are 17 residues in the CDR3. The germline gives CDR1 MGHDK, CDR2 SYGVNS. The V and J ends lost 5 bases and 0 bases, in that order; junction bases with no gene match: 7.

As regards this clone: Other DNA sequences in the same sample also yield this CDR3. This chain uses TRBV18 with TRBJ1-1; 7 bases line up with TRBD1. This CDR3 spans 14 amino acids. J gave up 0 bases and V 3 bases, and 1 base lay outside the gene matches. Germline lookup yields CDR1 KGHSH and CDR2 LQKENI. DNA of the CDR3: TGTGCCAGCTCACCGGGACAGTTGAACACTGAAGCTTTCTTT. This codes for CASSPGQLNTEAFF.

The chain is built from TRBV14 and TRBJ2-2; D gene unclear. The CDR3 is 13 amino acids. V dropped 4 bases and J dropped 5 bases, with 8 bases sitting between them. The V gene's germline CDR1 is SGHDN and CDR2 FVKESK. CDR3 region: CASSLYSTGELFF. The CDR3 DNA sequence: TGTGCCAGCAGCCTTTACAGTACCGGGGAGCTGTTTTTT.

The chain combines TRBV29-1 with TRBJ2-7, with 9 bases that match TRBD1. The J segment lost 2 bases and the V segment lost 5 bases, leaving 4 bases of the junction unmatched. The V gene's germline CDR1 is SQVTM and CDR2 ANQGSEA. The CDR3 length is 13 residues. The CDR3, as DNA: TGCAGCGTTAGAGGGGACAGGGCCTACGAGCAGTACTTC. This gives the protein CSVRGDRAYEQYF.

The rearrangement uses TRBV7-2 and TRBJ2-6; D not resolved. Trimming pared 4 bases from V and 2 bases from J, leaving 12 bases between. Germline CDR1 and CDR2: SGHTA and FQGNSA. The CDR3 has 16 amino acids. CDR3 DNA sequence: TGTGCCAGCAGCTCCCAGAGGTTCGCTGGGGCCAACGTCCTGACTTTC. Amino acid sequence: CASSSQRFAGANVLTF.

This chain uses TRBV7-2 with TRBJ1-1; D gene ambiguous. The CDR3 is 14 residues long. The V gene's germline CDR1 is SGHTA and CDR2 FQGNSA. Deletions cut 1 base from V and 8 bases from J, with 14 bases between. The CDR3 spells CASSLVIGSKEAFF. CDR3 nucleotide sequence: TGTGCCAGCAGCTTAGTTATCGGGTCTAAGGAAGCTTTCTTT.

The rearrangement joins TRBV4-1 to TRBJ2-7; D unresolved. V was trimmed by 1 base and J by 1 base, leaving 8 bases between them. This CDR3 spans 14 amino acids. Germline CDR1 is MGHRA and CDR2 is YSYEKL. CDR3 nucleotide sequence: TGCGCCAGCAGCCAAGGGCTCAGTTCCTACGAGCAGTACTTC. Its translation: CASSQGLSSYEQYF.

This clone appeared a few times. This chain connects TRBV3-1 (or the pseudogene TRBV3-2) to TRBJ2-7, with D tentatively TRBD1 (5 bases). There are 16 residues in the CDR3. Germline-derived CDR1 and CDR2 are LGHDT and YNNKEL (reference sequence). With 2 bases removed from V and 6 bases from J, the gap between germline ends came to 20 bases. This CDR3 reads CASSQWSGPRVSEQYF. The CDR3 DNA reads TGTGCCAGCAGCCAATGGTCCGGGCCCAGGGTTAGCGAGCAGTACTTC.

As concerns this clone: Other nucleotide sequences from this sample produce the same CDR3. The rearrangement joins TRBV7-9 to TRBJ1-5; perhaps TRBD1 as D (6 bases). This CDR3 has 14 amino acids. Germline lookup yields CDR1 SEHNR and CDR2 FQNEAQ (reference sequence). V lost 5 bases and J lost 4, with 12 bases in between. In DNA form, the CDR3 reads TGTGCCAGCAGCCTACAGGGTTCTAATCAGCCCCAGCATTTT. Protein product: CASSLQGSNQPQHF.

The chain is built from TRBV29-1 and TRBJ2-7, with a weak D call TRBD2 (6 bases). Trimming removed 3 bases from V and 2 bases from J, with 11 bases in between. This CDR3 contains 13 residues. Germline loops: CDR1 SQVTM, CDR2 ANQGSEA. The CDR3 region is CSVDPSDPYEQYF. Written as DNA, the CDR3 is TGCAGCGTTGATCCTAGCGACCCCTACGAGCAGTACTTC.

The rearrangement uses TRBV6-5 and TRBJ2-7, with D possibly matching TRBD2 (6 bases). The germline CDR1 and CDR2 sequences are MNHEY and SVGAGI. The CDR3 totals 12 residues. Trimming stripped 6 bases from V and 5 bases from J, with 11 bases between. CDR3 amino acids: CASRRWGDEQYF. CDR3 nucleotides: TGTGCCAGCAGGAGGTGGGGGGACGAGCAGTACTTC.

This clone has more than one count but fewer than ten. The genes are TRBV5-1 and TRBJ2-7, with TRBD1 matching 8 bases. The germline gives CDR1 SGHRS, CDR2 YFSETQ. J was trimmed by 5 bases and V by 3 bases; bases with no gene match: 4. The CDR3 has 13 amino acids. The CDR3 loop reads CASSSGQADEQYF. The CDR3 coding sequence is TGCGCCAGCAGCTCGGGACAGGCGGACGAGCAGTACTTC.

In its sample, this clone was seen once. V and J are TRBV6-4 and TRBJ1-3, with TRBD1 identical over 7 bases. V was pared by 0 bases and J by 3 bases, with 2 bases of the junction left unmatched. CDR1 MRHNA and CDR2 SNTAGT come from the germline V gene. The CDR3 covers 15 residues. The CDR3 DNA follows: TGTGCCAGCAGTGACTCAGGGGGCGGTGGAAACACCATATATTTT. Translation: CASSDSGGGGNTIYF.

The CDR3 here is CATSDLAGSGQETQYF. The CDR3 bases are TGTGCCACCAGTGATTTGGCAGGGTCGGGCCAAGAGACCCAGTACTTC. The J gene is TRBJ2-5, the V gene TRBV24-1, with a tentative D call TRBD1 (5 bases). CDR3 length: 16 residues. Looked up from germline, CDR1 is KGHDR and CDR2 is SFDVKD. V lost 0 bases to trimming and J lost 1 base, with 11 bases between them.